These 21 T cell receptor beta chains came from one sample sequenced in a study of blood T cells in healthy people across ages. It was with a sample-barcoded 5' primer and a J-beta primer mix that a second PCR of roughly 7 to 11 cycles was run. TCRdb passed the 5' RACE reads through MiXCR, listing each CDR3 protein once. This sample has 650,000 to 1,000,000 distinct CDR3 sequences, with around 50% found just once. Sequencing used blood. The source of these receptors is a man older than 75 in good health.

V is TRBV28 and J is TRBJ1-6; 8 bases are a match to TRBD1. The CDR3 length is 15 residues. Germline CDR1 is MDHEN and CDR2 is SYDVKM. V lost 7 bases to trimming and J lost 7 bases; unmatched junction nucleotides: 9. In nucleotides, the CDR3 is TGTGCCAGCACCTTGGACAGGGAGGAAAATTCACCCCTCCACTTT. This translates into CASTLDREENSPLHF.

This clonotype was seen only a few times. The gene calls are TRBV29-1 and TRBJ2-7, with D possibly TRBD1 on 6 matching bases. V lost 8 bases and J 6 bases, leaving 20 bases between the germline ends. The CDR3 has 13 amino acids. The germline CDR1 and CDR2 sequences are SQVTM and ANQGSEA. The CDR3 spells CSITDSQGSEQYF. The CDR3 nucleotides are TGCAGCATCACGGACAGCCAGGGTTCCGAGCAGTACTTC.

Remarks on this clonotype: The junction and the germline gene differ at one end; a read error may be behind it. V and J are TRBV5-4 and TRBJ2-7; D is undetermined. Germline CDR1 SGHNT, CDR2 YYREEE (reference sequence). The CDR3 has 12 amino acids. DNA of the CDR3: TGTGCCAGCAGCTTTCGCTCCTACGAGCGGTACTTC. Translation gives CASSFRSYERYF.

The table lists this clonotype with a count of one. The CDR3 DNA reads as TGTGCCAGCAGCCAGCAGGACTCCTACAATGAGCAGTTCTTC. It translates to CASSQQDSYNEQFF. The chain links TRBV14 to TRBJ2-1; no reliable D call. The CDR3 extends over 14 amino acids. V dropped 3 bases and J dropped 0 bases, with 6 bases sitting between them. Germline V gene sequence: CDR1 SGHDN, CDR2 FVKESK.

CDR3 amino acids: CASSSNRGAGNQPQHF. CDR3 nucleotides: TGTGCCAGCAGTTCTAACAGGGGCGCGGGCAATCAGCCCCAGCATTTT. The chain joins TRBV12-3 or TRBV12-4 to TRBJ1-5, with TRBD1 matching over 7 bases. The CDR3 is 16 residues long. Losses at the gene ends were 4 bases for V and 2 bases for J; bases not matched to a gene: 8.

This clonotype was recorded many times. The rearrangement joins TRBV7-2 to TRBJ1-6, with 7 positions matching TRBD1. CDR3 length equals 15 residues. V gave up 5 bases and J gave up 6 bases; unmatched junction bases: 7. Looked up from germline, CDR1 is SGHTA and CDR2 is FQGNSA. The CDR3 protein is CASSAQGDGNSPLHF. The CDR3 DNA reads TGTGCCAGCAGCGCCCAGGGGGACGGTAATTCACCCCTCCACTTT.

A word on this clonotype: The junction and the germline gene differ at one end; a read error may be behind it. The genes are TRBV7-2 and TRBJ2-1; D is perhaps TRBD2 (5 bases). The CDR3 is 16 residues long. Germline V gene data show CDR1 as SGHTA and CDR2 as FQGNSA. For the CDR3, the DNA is TGTGCCAGCAGCGCCCCGGGAAGGACCGGTGAAGATGAGCAGTTCTTT. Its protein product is CASSAPGRTGEDEQFF.

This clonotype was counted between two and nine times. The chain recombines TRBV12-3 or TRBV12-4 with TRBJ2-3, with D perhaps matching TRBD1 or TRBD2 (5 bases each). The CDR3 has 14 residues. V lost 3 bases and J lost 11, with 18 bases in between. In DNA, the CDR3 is TGTGCCAGCAGTTTGGGGGTGAGAGCAGATGTGCAGTATTTT. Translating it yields CASSLGVRADVQYF.

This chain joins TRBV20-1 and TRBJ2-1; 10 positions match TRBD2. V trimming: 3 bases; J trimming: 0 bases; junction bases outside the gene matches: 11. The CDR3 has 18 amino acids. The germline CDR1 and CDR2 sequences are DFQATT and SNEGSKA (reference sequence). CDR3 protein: CSARAGTSATGSYNEQFF. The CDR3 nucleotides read TGCAGTGCTAGGGCCGGGACTAGCGCGACCGGCTCCTACAATGAGCAGTTCTTC.

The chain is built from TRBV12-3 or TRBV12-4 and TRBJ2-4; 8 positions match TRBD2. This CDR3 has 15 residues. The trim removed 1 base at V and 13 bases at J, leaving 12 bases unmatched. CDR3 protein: CASSLGGRPGVGQYF. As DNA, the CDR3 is TGTGCCAGCAGTTTAGGCGGGAGGCCTGGGGTCGGGCAGTACTTC.

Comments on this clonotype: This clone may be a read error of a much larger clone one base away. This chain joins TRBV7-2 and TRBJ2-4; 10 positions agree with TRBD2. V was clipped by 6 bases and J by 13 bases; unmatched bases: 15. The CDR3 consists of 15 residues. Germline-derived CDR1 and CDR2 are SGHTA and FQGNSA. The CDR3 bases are TGTGCCAGCAGTAAGTCTAGCGGGAGAGGTAATGAGCAGTACTTC. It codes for CASSKSSGRGNEQYF.

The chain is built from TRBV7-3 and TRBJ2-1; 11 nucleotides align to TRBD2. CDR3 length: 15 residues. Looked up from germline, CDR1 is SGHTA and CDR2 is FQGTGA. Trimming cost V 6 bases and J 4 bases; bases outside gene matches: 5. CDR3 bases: TGTGCCAGCAGTCAACCTAGCGGGGGGTACAATGAGCAGTTCTTC. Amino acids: CASSQPSGGYNEQFF.

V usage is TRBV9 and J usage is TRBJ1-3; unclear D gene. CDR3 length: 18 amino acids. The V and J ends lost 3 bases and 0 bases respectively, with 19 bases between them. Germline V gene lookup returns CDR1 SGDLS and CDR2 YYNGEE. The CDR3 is CASSEASSTADSGNTIYF. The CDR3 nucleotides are TGTGCCAGCAGCGAGGCGTCTTCGACGGCCGACTCTGGAAACACCATATATTTT.

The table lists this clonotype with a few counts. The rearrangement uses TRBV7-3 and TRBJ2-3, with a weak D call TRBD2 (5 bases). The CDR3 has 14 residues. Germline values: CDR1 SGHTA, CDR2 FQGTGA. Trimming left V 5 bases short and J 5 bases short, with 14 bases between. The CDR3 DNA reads TGTGCCAGCAGCCCACTAGTTTCCGTAGATACGCAGTATTTT. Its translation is CASSPLVSVDTQYF. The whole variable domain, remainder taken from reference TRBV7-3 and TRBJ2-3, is GAGVSQTPSNKVTEKGKYVELRCDPISGHTALYWYRQSLGQGPEFLIYFQGTGAADDSGLPNDRFFAVRPEGSVSTLKIQRTERGDSAVYLCASSPLVSVDTQYFGPGTRLTVL.

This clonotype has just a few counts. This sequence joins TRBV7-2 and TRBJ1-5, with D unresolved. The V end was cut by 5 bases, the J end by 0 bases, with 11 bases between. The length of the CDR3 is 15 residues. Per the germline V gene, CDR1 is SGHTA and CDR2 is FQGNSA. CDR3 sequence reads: CASSQGRASNQPQHF. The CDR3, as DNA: TGTGCCAGCAGCCAAGGACGGGCTAGCAATCAGCCCCAGCATTTT.

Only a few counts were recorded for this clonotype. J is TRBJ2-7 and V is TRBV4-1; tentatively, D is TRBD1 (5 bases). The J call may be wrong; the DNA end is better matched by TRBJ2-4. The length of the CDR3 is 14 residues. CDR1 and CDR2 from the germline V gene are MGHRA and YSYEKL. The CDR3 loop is CASSPQQGRDIQYF. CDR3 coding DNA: TGCGCCAGCAGTCCCCAGCAGGGTAGGGACATTCAGTACTTC.

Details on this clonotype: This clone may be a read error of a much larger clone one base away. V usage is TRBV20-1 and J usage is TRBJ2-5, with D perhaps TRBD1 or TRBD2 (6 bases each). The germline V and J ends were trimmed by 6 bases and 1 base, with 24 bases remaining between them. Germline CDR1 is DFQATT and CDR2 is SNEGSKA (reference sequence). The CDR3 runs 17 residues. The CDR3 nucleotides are TGCAGTGCCCCTGGCGGTGGGGGGCCATGGGGCCAAGAGACCCAGTACTTC. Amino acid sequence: CSAPGGGGPWGQETQYF.

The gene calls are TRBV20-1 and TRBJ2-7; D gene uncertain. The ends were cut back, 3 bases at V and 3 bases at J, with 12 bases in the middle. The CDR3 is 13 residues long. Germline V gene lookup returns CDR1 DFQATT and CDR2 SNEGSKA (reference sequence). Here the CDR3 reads CSARYGPSYEQYF. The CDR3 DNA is TGCAGTGCTAGGTACGGGCCTAGCTACGAGCAGTACTTC.

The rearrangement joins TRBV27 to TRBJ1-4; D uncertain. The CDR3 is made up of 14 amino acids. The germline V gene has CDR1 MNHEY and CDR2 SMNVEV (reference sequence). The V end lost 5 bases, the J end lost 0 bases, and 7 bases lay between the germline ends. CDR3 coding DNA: TGTGCCAGCAGTGCATGGGCAACTAATGAAAAACTGTTTTTT. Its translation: CASSAWATNEKLFF. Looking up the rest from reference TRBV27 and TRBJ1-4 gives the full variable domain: EAQVTQNPRYLITVTGKKLTVTCSQNMNHEYMSWYRQDPGLGLRQIYYSMNVEVTDKGDVPEGYKVSRKEKRNFPLILESPSPNQTSLYFCASSAWATNEKLFFGSGTQLSVL.

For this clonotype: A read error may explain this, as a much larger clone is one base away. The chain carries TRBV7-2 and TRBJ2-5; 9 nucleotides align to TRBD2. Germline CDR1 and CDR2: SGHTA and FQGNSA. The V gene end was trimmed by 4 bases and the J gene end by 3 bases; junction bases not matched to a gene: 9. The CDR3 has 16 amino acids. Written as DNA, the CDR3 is TGTGCCAGCAGCTCCGGCGGTCTAGCGGGGAAAGAGACCCAGTACTTC. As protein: CASSSGGLAGKETQYF.

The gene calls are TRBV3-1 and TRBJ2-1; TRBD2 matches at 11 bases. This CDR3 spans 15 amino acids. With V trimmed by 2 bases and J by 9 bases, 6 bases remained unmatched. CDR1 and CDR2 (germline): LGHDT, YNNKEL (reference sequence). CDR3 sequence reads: CASSQNAGTSGEQFF. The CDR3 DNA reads TGTGCCAGCAGCCAAAACGCCGGGACTAGCGGTGAGCAGTTCTTC.